The 11 T cell receptor beta chains reported below all come from one sample, sequenced in a study of T cell responses to AZD1222 COVID-19 vaccine. Profiled with immunoSEQ multiplex PCR; TCRdb holds only in-frame clones, not every one. Seen here are 160,000 or so clones, roughly 90% observed once, and the top ten hold more than 5%. The sequenced sample was peripheral blood, obtained on day 0 of AZD1222 vaccination. The receptors were gathered from an adult in good health.

The CDR3 coding sequence is TGTGCCAGCAGTCCCCCGGGGGGGCATGGCTACACCTTC. Protein product: CASSPPGGHGYTF. V usage is TRBV27 and J usage is TRBJ1-2, with D maybe TRBD1 (6 bases). The CDR3 is 13 amino acids. V was clipped by 5 bases and J by 6 bases, with 13 bases between them. Germline values: CDR1 MNHEY, CDR2 SMNVEV (reference sequence).

The chain carries TRBV10-3 and TRBJ2-2, with TRBD1 matching 8 bases. Trimming took 3 bases from V and 1 from J; bases not matched to a gene: 13. The CDR3 is made up of 19 amino acids. The germline CDR1 and CDR2 sequences are ENHRY and SYGVKD. CDR3 in DNA: TGTGCCATCAGTGAAAAGGGGTCAGGGGGCAAACGGAACACCGGGGAGCTGTTTTTT. This codes for CAISEKGSGGKRNTGELFF.

The chain joins TRBV9 to TRBJ1-2; TRBD1 aligns across 8 bases. Losses at the gene ends were 6 bases for V and 4 bases for J; bases not matched to a gene: 5. The CDR3 has 13 residues. Germline lookup yields CDR1 SGDLS and CDR2 YYNGEE. The CDR3 nucleotides read TGTGCCAGCACCCGGACAGGGACCTATGGCTACACCTTC. Its translation is CASTRTGTYGYTF.

The chain joins TRBV30 to TRBJ1-4; D is possibly TRBD1 (5 bases). The CDR3 length is 14 residues. With 0 bases removed from V and 8 bases from J, the gap between germline ends came to 13 bases. Germline loops: CDR1 GTSNPN, CDR2 SVGIG (reference sequence). The CDR3 region has the DNA TGTGCCTGGAGTGTATGGTTGGAGGGGGAAAAACTGTTTTTT. It translates to CAWSVWLEGEKLFF.

The chain links TRBV12-3 or TRBV12-4 to TRBJ1-2; D is undetermined. CDR3 length: 13 residues. V was clipped by 5 bases and J by 2 bases, with 9 bases between them. CDR3 in amino acids: CASSPGRNYGYTF. The CDR3 coding sequence is TGTGCCAGCAGTCCCGGACGGAACTATGGCTACACCTTC.

The chain is built from TRBV7-9 and TRBJ1-4; 8 nucleotides match TRBD1. Trimming took 5 bases from V and 3 from J; bases not matched to a gene: 11. Per the germline V gene, CDR1 is SEHNR and CDR2 is FQNEAQ (reference sequence). This CDR3 is 17 amino acids long. The CDR3 coding sequence is TGTGCCAGCAGCAGAAGGACAGGGAAGGGAGCTAATGAAAAACTGTTTTTT. Amino acids: CASSRRTGKGANEKLFF.

This chain uses TRBV24-1 with TRBJ2-7; weak D call: TRBD2 (5 bases). Between the trimmed V and J ends, which lost 5 bases and 4 bases, there was a span of 17 bases. The CDR3 runs 15 residues. Germline loops: CDR1 KGHDR, CDR2 SFDVKD. The CDR3 region is CATSGPEGGHYEQYF. The CDR3 DNA reads as TGTGCCACCAGTGGTCCCGAGGGCGGCCATTACGAGCAGTACTTC.

V gene TRBV19 combines with J gene TRBJ1-1, with D maybe TRBD1 (6 bases). The CDR3 has 13 residues. Trimming removed 7 bases from V and 1 base from J, with 10 bases in between. Germline values: CDR1 LNHDA, CDR2 SQIVND (reference sequence). This CDR3 reads CASNLGQNTEAFF. The DNA of the CDR3 is TGTGCCAGTAACTTGGGACAGAACACTGAAGCTTTCTTT.

The chain uses TRBV2 and TRBJ1-2, with a tentative D call TRBD1 (5 bases). Germline values: CDR1 SNHLY, CDR2 FYNNEI. The V and J ends lost 2 bases and 4 bases respectively, with 11 bases between them. The CDR3 sequence is 14 residues long. The CDR3 loop reads CASSELGHPYGYTF. As DNA, the CDR3 is TGTGCCAGCAGTGAACTGGGGCACCCCTATGGCTACACCTTC.

The genes are TRBV15 and TRBJ1-4; 9 bases map to TRBD1. CDR1 and CDR2 (germline): LNHNV, YYDKDF (reference sequence). The CDR3 is 15 amino acids. The V and J ends lost 5 bases and 5 bases, in that order; junction bases with no gene match: 6. DNA of the CDR3: TGTGCCACCAGCGTCACCGGGACAGGGAATGAAAAACTGTTTTTT. Protein sequence: CATSVTGTGNEKLFF.

The chain combines TRBV28 with TRBJ2-7; 7 nucleotides agree with TRBD1. V was pared by 6 bases and J by 5 bases, with 16 bases of the junction left unmatched. This CDR3 spans 16 amino acids. Germline CDR1 reads MDHEN; CDR2 reads SYDVKM. The CDR3 here is CASRRTGDNIWNEQYF. Written as DNA, the CDR3 is TGTGCCAGCAGGCGCACAGGGGATAATATCTGGAACGAGCAGTACTTC.